Here is one T cell receptor beta chain with its context. In this sample, this clonotype turned up a few times. Its specific antigen is unknown. Per-base qualities were not stored, and no clone one base away is much larger. This sample stems from a study of regulatory T cells in long-lasting Graves disease (dated by TCRdb to about 2021). With respect to the entire study: Antithyroid drugs had been taken for less than 3 months by newly diagnosed Graves' disease patients. Peripheral blood TCR sequencing and RNA sequencing compared persistent Graves' disease patients with newly diagnosed Graves' disease patients. The study was registered as a clinical trial and conducted in China. A total of about 35 samples underwent TCR sequencing, from about 13 patients with persistent Graves' disease and about 20 patients with newly diagnosed Graves' disease. What the study reported, not specific to this receptor: The authors acknowledged the small sample size as a limitation that may reduce accuracy. More public clonotypes were shared among persistent patients (2,741) than among newly diagnosed patients (more than 900). TRBV28, TRBJ1-2 and TRBJ2-5 were preferentially used in persistent disease, while TRBV20-1 and TRBJ2-1 were favored in newly diagnosed disease. Because the primary lesion, thyroid tissue, could not be accessed, the study looked at peripheral blood alone. Sequencing and analysis were limited to the TCR beta chain. Compared with newly diagnosed patients, patients with persistent Graves' disease had lower TCR Shannon entropy and fewer highly expanded clones, which suggests clonal expansion.

Receptor libraries were prepared by multiplex PCR. TCRdb names Illumina HiSeq 4000 as the instrument used. iRepertoire HTBI primers and Arm-PCR amplification of CDR3 regions were used to construct TCR beta libraries. Before sequencing, the PCR products underwent gel purification. Concerning the study's data processing: Gene usage analysis of CDR3 amino acid clonotypes relied on the roughly 60 TRBV and 13 to 15 TRBJ segments identified across samples. Filtered high-quality paired reads were merged into contigs using COPE and FqMerger. BLAST was used to align contigs to IMGT TRBV, TRBD and TRBJ reference genes, and CDR3 was defined according to IMGT. Clonotypes above 0.1% frequency were classified as highly expanded clones. Repertoire diversity was measured by Shannon entropy, and V-J evenness by the Gini coefficient. A clonotype found in more than one individual was treated as public. TCRdb ran its own pipeline on the public reads, namely fastp trimming at Q25 and MiXCR clone calling, and kept in-frame beta chains. CDR3 protein duplicates are merged, each entry listing the most common genes and DNA. The V and J calls shown here were made by TCRdb, not taken from the authors' results. The sample records some 490,000 distinct CDR3 sequences, 12% of which are singletons. The ten largest clones take up 7.5% to 9% of the sample.

The time point tag for this specimen amounts to: newly diagnosed GD, antithyroid drugs for less than 3 months. For both TCR sequencing and RNA sequencing, RNA was extracted from PBMCs in TRIzol. Graves' disease was diagnosed according to American Thyroid Association guidelines. Recruitment of patients was carried out at an endocrinology department in Xi'an, China. From each patient, approximately 9 milliliters of peripheral blood was collected into an EDTA anticoagulant tube. Ficoll Paque Plus density gradient separation was used to isolate PBMCs, and no further T cell sorting was performed. An Agilent 2100 Bioanalyzer and agarose gel were used to check RNA quality, while a NanoDrop 2000 measured RNA concentration. CDR1 and CDR2, per the germline V gene (reference sequence), are MNHEY and SMNVEV. V is reduced by 6 bases and J by 0 bases, leaving a spacing of 18 bases between them. From the cysteine up to the phenylalanine, the CDR3 has a length of 17 residues. Of all the DNA, just the CDR3 is kept, 51 bases in frame from base 1.

The same specimen was also included in a second study, on T cells in Graves' hyperthyroidism and ophthalmopathy. As that second paper reports: Graves' hyperthyroidism was defined as stable when no progression to ophthalmopathy occurred over 18 months of follow-up. Hyperthyroidism patients were aged 18 to 65 years and newly diagnosed, with disease duration of less than 2 months. Exclusion was applied to patients with uncontrolled infections, other autoimmune diseases, pregnancy or lactation. Diagnoses were based on clinical symptoms, serum thyroxine and TRAb, thyroid ultrasound and orbital computed tomography. For the first round of RT-PCR on the TCR CDR3, the HTBI primer set was used together with the Qiagen OneStep RT-PCR kit. Most expanded thyroid clonotypes (frequency above 0.001) were also detected in blood, suggesting blood repertoires may reflect thyroid immune responses. In cross-validation, a model built on a 13 V-J signature told ophthalmopathy apart from stable hyperthyroidism with 85% to 90% sensitivity and roughly 83% specificity, and in testing the same model reached 80%/75%. In validation, progression to ophthalmopathy was predicted by the model with about 70% sensitivity and approximately 78% specificity, a median of 6.5 months before onset. To identify distinguishing TCR V-J signatures, a discovery cohort of some 99 patients was used, comprising 40 to 45 with Graves' ophthalmopathy and about 59 with stable Graves' hyperthyroidism. Prospective prediction of ophthalmopathy was tested in an independent validation cohort consisting of roughly 19 hyperthyroidism patients and approximately 16 patients who later progressed to ophthalmopathy. The 100 discovery patients were divided at random into training and test sets in a 7:3 ratio. The study also compared thyroid tissue and blood T-cell repertoires from several Graves' hyperthyroidism patients. Following sampling, methimazole starting at 30 mg daily was given to hyperthyroidism patients, and high-dose intravenous methylprednisolone was given to ophthalmopathy patients. The libraries were constructed in a second round of multiplex PCR and then size-selected and purified. The libraries were sequenced on an Illumina HiSeq2000 using paired-end 100 bp reads. SOAPnuke was used to process the raw data, throwing out any read that contained adapters or uncalled bases, had a mean Phred below 15, or lacked an exact constant-primer or identifier match. High-quality paired reads were merged with COPE v1.2.5, and unique nucleotide sequences were defined as clonotypes. MiTCR v1.1 was used to align clonotypes to the IMGT TRBV, TRBD and TRBJ reference segments. The analysis was restricted to V-J combinations with a frequency above 0.0001, which together covered 99.2% of the repertoires. A TCS score was defined as the ratio of F50 (clonal expansion) to E x V (chaos), with BLOSUM62-based TCRdist applied between CDR3 peptides within each V-J. Welch's t-statistics and random forest reduced several hundred V-J features to under 15, which were used in a naive Bayes classifier (R e1071). No statistical method was used to fix the sample size in advance, and group allocation was not hidden from the investigators. TCR Vbeta CDR3 sequencing of fewer than 150 peripheral blood samples (43 ophthalmopathy, 75 hyperthyroidism and approximately 17 progressor patients) is reported in the paper.

The chain is assembled from TRBV27 and TRBJ1-5; perhaps TRBD1 is the D gene, with 5 bases matching. The material sequenced was peripheral blood mononuclear cells (PBMCs), taken at new diagnosis, from a patient treated with antithyroid drugs. This sequence originates from a woman aged 25 to 39 with Graves disease. Donor details come from another sample of the same person, matched by shared clones. The CDR3 is CASSWPGVGYSNQPQHF. The DNA is TGTGCCAGCAGCTGGCCGGGGGTGGGTTATAGCAATCAGCCCCAGCATTTT.